This passage covers 27 T cell receptor beta chains from one sample sequenced in a study of shared clonotypes between healthy human individuals. Naive CD8 cells, CD45RO-negative and positively selected for CCR7, excluded terminally differentiated effector memory CD45RA+ cells. Assay: immunoSEQ multiplex PCR; the TCRdb copy retains only in-frame clones and omits some. This sample has over 2,000,000 clones, with just over 90% found just once. Source material: naive CD8+ T cells from PBMCs. Receptor source: a man aged 18 to 30 in good health. Some clones in this sample may be carry-over from other donors' samples.

The chain uses TRBV27 and TRBJ2-2; no reliable D call. Germline loops: CDR1 MNHEY, CDR2 SMNVEV (reference sequence). The V end lost 4 bases, the J end lost 6 bases, and 6 bases lay between the germline ends. This CDR3 comprises 12 residues. CDR3 in amino acids: CASSSSAGELFF. The CDR3 nucleotides read TGTGCCAGCAGTTCTTCTGCCGGGGAGCTGTTTTTT.

The chain is built from TRBV7-9 and TRBJ2-1; D not resolved. The ends were cut back, 5 bases at V and 2 bases at J, with 13 bases in the middle. The germline V gene has CDR1 SEHNR and CDR2 FQNEAQ (reference sequence). CDR3 length: 15 amino acids. In nucleotides, the CDR3 is TGTGCCAGCAGCCCTCCGGGCCCGGCCTACAATGAGCAGTTCTTC. Translation gives CASSPPGPAYNEQFF. Filled out from reference TRBV7-9 and TRBJ2-1, the complete variable domain reads DTGVSQNPRHKITKRGQNVTFRCDPISEHNRLYWYRQTLGQGPEFLTYFQNEAQLEKSRLLSDRFSAERPKGSFSTLEIQRTEQGDSAMYLCASSPPGPAYNEQFFGPGTRLTVL.

V usage is TRBV28 and J usage is TRBJ2-5, with D perhaps TRBD2 (6 bases). The germline V and J ends were trimmed by 3 bases and 1 base, with 12 bases remaining between them. Germline loops: CDR1 MDHEN, CDR2 SYDVKM. This CDR3 is 15 amino acids long. CDR3 sequence: CASSLTPGVQETQYF. The CDR3 DNA is TGTGCCAGCAGTTTGACGCCGGGAGTCCAAGAGACCCAGTACTTC.

This rearrangement joins TRBV28 to TRBJ1-3; the D gene is possibly TRBD1 (6 bases). The CDR3 covers 18 residues. V lost 6 bases, J lost 0 bases, and 21 bases lay in between. CDR1 and CDR2 from the germline V gene are MDHEN and SYDVKM. The CDR3 DNA is TGTGCCAGCAGCCGAACCCGGGGGGGGGCGTTCTCTGGAAACACCATATATTTT. Translation: CASSRTRGGAFSGNTIYF. Filled out from reference TRBV28 and TRBJ1-3, the complete variable domain reads DVKVTQSSRYLVKRTGEKVFLECVQDMDHENMFWYRQDPGLGLRLIYFSYDVKMKEKGDIPEGYSVSREKKERFSLILESASTNQTSMYLCASSRTRGGAFSGNTIYFGEGSWLTVV.

This clone was counted a few times. The chain links TRBV29-1 to TRBJ1-1; maybe TRBD1 (5 bases). From germline, CDR1 is SQVTM and CDR2 ANQGSEA. Deletions cut 8 bases from V and 3 bases from J, with 13 bases between. The CDR3 totals 12 residues. In nucleotides, the CDR3 is TGCAGCTTCCAGGGTCAGGACACTGAAGCTTTCTTT. This encodes CSFQGQDTEAFF.

This clone was picked up one time. The chain carries TRBV4-3 and TRBJ2-1; 10 bases map to TRBD2. The germline V gene encodes CDR1 LGHNA and CDR2 YSLEER. Trimming removed 4 bases from V and 8 bases from J; junction bases left unmatched: 14. The CDR3 runs 17 residues. The CDR3: CASSPSLASGSRDEQFF. CDR3 in DNA: TGCGCCAGCAGCCCATCCCTGGCTAGCGGGAGTAGGGATGAGCAGTTCTTC.

V gene TRBV25-1 combines with J gene TRBJ1-1; maybe TRBD1 (5 bases). CDR1 and CDR2 (germline): MGHDK, SYGVNS. Trimming removed 6 bases at V and 2 bases at J, with 10 bases between. CDR3 length: 13 amino acids. CDR3 DNA: TGTGCCAGCAGAGCAGACAGAAACACTGAAGCTTTCTTT. Translation gives CASRADRNTEAFF.

V gene TRBV27 combines with J gene TRBJ2-1, with 10 bases identical to TRBD2. CDR1 is MNHEY, CDR2 SMNVEV, per germline (reference sequence). The V segment lost 2 bases and the J segment 0 bases; nucleotides outside the gene matches: 4. The CDR3 has 17 residues. In nucleotides, the CDR3 is TGTGCCAGCAGTTTACGTCTAGCGGGGGCCTCCTACAATGAGCAGTTCTTC. It encodes CASSLRLAGASYNEQFF.

The rearrangement joins TRBV11-1 to TRBJ2-7, with TRBD1 identical over 10 bases. The ends lost 5 bases at V and 7 bases at J; junction bases unmatched: 8. CDR1 is SGHAT, CDR2 FQDESV, per germline (reference sequence). There are 14 residues in the CDR3. The CDR3 sequence: CASSGRQGADEQYF. CDR3 DNA sequence: TGTGCCAGCAGCGGGAGACAGGGGGCTGATGAGCAGTACTTC.

This clone was found a few times. The V call is TRBV28, the J call TRBJ1-1; the D is unclear. CDR3 size: 15 residues. Germline V lookup: CDR1 MDHEN, CDR2 SYDVKM. Trimming cost V 2 bases and J 1 base, with 11 bases left between them. CDR3 protein: CASSLNLPENTEAFF. The CDR3 DNA reads as TGTGCCAGCAGTTTAAATCTTCCGGAGAACACTGAAGCTTTCTTT.

This chain connects TRBV9 to TRBJ2-7, with TRBD1 identical over 8 bases. From germline, CDR1 is SGDLS and CDR2 YYNGEE. Germline trimming cut 4 bases from V and 0 bases from J; bases unmatched to any gene: 6. The CDR3 runs to 15 residues. This CDR3 is CASSSRGQDSYEQYF. CDR3 nucleotides: TGTGCCAGCAGCTCCAGGGGACAGGACTCCTACGAGCAGTACTTC.

This clone came up a few times. The V gene is TRBV4-1, the J gene TRBJ2-2, with 10 positions matching TRBD2. This CDR3 region has 16 residues. Germline V gene data show CDR1 as MGHRA and CDR2 as YSYEKL. V trimming: 10 bases; J trimming: 5 bases; junction bases outside the gene matches: 13. CDR3 nucleotide sequence: TGCGCCACCTCCCGGCGGGGGACTAGCGATACCGGGGAGCTGTTTTTT. It specifies CATSRRGTSDTGELFF.

The rearrangement links TRBV15 to TRBJ1-2; 8 bases align to TRBD1. The CDR3 is made up of 16 amino acids. Germline loops: CDR1 LNHNV, CDR2 YYDKDF (reference sequence). V dropped 5 bases and J dropped 7; count of bases not matched to a gene: 15. CDR3: CATSGTMDRERSGYTF. CDR3 bases: TGTGCCACCAGCGGAACCATGGACAGGGAGAGAAGTGGCTACACCTTC.

A single count supports this clone. The rearrangement links TRBV7-2 to TRBJ2-5, with D possibly TRBD2 on 6 matching bases. The CDR3 spans 13 residues. From germline, CDR1 is SGHTA and CDR2 FQGNSA. V was clipped by 6 bases and J by 4 bases, with 12 bases between them. Written as DNA, the CDR3 is TGTGCCAGCAGTTCGACTAGGGGAGAGACCCAGTACTTC. Amino acids: CASSSTRGETQYF.

This clone is a singleton in its sample. Other DNA sequences in the same sample also yield this CDR3. The chain links TRBV4-3 to TRBJ2-3; no clear D. V was clipped by 0 bases and J by 2 bases, with 6 bases between them. The germline V gene encodes CDR1 LGHNA and CDR2 YSLEER. The CDR3 runs to 14 residues. The CDR3 reads CASSQEADTDTQYF. The CDR3 DNA reads as TGCGCCAGCAGCCAAGAGGCTGACACAGATACGCAGTATTTT.

The chain uses TRBV30 and TRBJ2-1; 9 nucleotides line up with TRBD2. The CDR3 spans 14 residues. The V and J ends lost 2 bases and 3 bases, in that order; junction bases with no gene match: 2. Germline loops: CDR1 GTSNPN, CDR2 SVGIG (reference sequence). The CDR3: CAWSSGRSYNEQFF. As DNA, the CDR3 is TGTGCCTGGAGTAGCGGGAGGAGCTACAATGAGCAGTTCTTC.

To note about this clone: The junction departs from the called germline gene at one end, perhaps through a read error. The chain links TRBV28 to TRBJ1-2; TRBD1 might be the D (5 bases). The CDR3 has 13 residues. The V gene's germline CDR1 is MDHEN and CDR2 SYDVKM. This CDR3 is CASSLGRQGVSDF. The CDR3 coding sequence is TGTGCCAGCAGTCTGGGACGCCAAGGGGTCTCAGACTTC.

This clone was counted a few times. Other nucleotide sequences from this sample produce the same CDR3. The chain is built from TRBV27 and TRBJ1-2, with D possibly matching TRBD1 (5 bases). The length of the CDR3 is 13 residues. The V gene's germline CDR1 is MNHEY and CDR2 SMNVEV (reference sequence). V was shortened by 0 bases and J by 4 bases, with 6 bases between the two germline ends. The CDR3 loop reads CASSLSGTYGYTF. As DNA, the CDR3 is TGTGCCAGCAGTTTATCGGGGACCTATGGCTACACCTTC.

This chain joins TRBV6-5 and TRBJ2-1; the D is unclear. From germline, CDR1 is MNHEY and CDR2 SVGAGI. The CDR3 spans 14 residues. V lost 5 bases, J lost 4 bases, and 12 bases lay in between. The CDR3 DNA follows: TGTGCCAGCAGTATTAAGACGGGTTACAATGAGCAGTTCTTC. Encoded protein: CASSIKTGYNEQFF.

The rearrangement joins TRBV6-1 to TRBJ2-5, with D perhaps TRBD2 (5 bases). V dropped 6 bases and J dropped 2 bases, with 13 bases sitting between them. CDR1 and CDR2 (germline): MNHNS, SASEGT. There are 14 residues in the CDR3. The CDR3 is CASSALGNQETQYF. The CDR3 bases are TGTGCCAGCAGCGCTCTCGGGAATCAAGAGACCCAGTACTTC.

The chain employs TRBV5-1 and TRBJ2-2; D gene ambiguous. The V end lost 5 bases, the J end lost 6 bases, and 11 bases lay between the germline ends. Germline values: CDR1 SGHRS, CDR2 YFSETQ. CDR3 length equals 13 residues. DNA of the CDR3: TGCGCCAGCAGGCAGGACGCCCCCGGGGAGCTGTTTTTT. It is translated as CASRQDAPGELFF.

The rearrangement uses TRBV19 and TRBJ2-1, with D unresolved. Looked up from germline, CDR1 is LNHDA and CDR2 is SQIVND (reference sequence). The CDR3 is made up of 15 amino acids. Trimming removed 5 bases at V and 4 bases at J, with 15 bases between. CDR3 sequence reads: CASSFRPIEYNEQFF. The CDR3 nucleotides read TGTGCCAGTAGTTTCAGACCCATCGAGTACAATGAGCAGTTCTTC.

This clone was seen only once. V is TRBV27 and J is TRBJ2-7; no definite D call. This CDR3 comprises 14 residues. V shed 3 bases and J shed 6 bases, with 15 bases lying between them. Per germline, CDR1 MNHEY and CDR2 SMNVEV (reference sequence). CDR3 region: CASSLWANSGEQYF. DNA of the CDR3: TGTGCCAGCAGTTTGTGGGCCAACAGTGGCGAGCAGTACTTC.

V and J are TRBV10-3 and TRBJ1-1, with 9 bases identical to TRBD1. J was trimmed by 0 bases and V by 10 bases; bases with no gene match: 9. Per the germline V gene, CDR1 is ENHRY and CDR2 is SYGVKD. The CDR3 runs to 15 residues. The DNA of the CDR3 is TGTGCCACCGGCGACAGGGGGAGAATGAACACTGAAGCTTTCTTT. This codes for CATGDRGRMNTEAFF.

J is TRBJ2-5 and V is TRBV18; D may match TRBD1 or TRBD2 (7 bases each). This CDR3 has 15 amino acids. With 6 bases removed from V and 2 bases from J, the gap between germline ends came to 16 bases. CDR1 KGHSH and CDR2 LQKENI come from the germline V gene. The CDR3 region has the DNA TGTGCCAGCTCGCGAAACAGGGGAGGGCAAGAGACCCAGTACTTC. Amino acids: CASSRNRGGQETQYF. Complete variable domain (other parts from reference TRBV18 and TRBJ2-5): NAGVMQNPRHLVRRRGQEARLRCSPMKGHSHVYWYRQLPEEGLKFMVYLQKENIIDESGMPKERFSAEFPKEGPSILRIQQVVRGDSAAYFCASSRNRGGQETQYFGPGTRLLVL.

The V call is TRBV2, the J call TRBJ2-2, with D possibly TRBD1 on 6 matching bases. Per germline, CDR1 SNHLY and CDR2 FYNNEI. The CDR3 consists of 14 residues. Trimming took off 6 bases at V and 7 bases at J, with 15 bases between the two ends. The CDR3 region has the DNA TGTGCCAGCAGCCCCGCCAGGGGTCACGGGGAGCTGTTTTTT. Amino acid sequence: CASSPARGHGELFF.

This chain connects TRBV9 to TRBJ2-4; D may be TRBD2 (6 bases). Germline CDR1 SGDLS, CDR2 YYNGEE. CDR3 size: 15 residues. Deletions cut 2 bases from V and 8 bases from J, with 17 bases between. The CDR3 region is CASSVRGGELDIQYF. In DNA, the CDR3 is TGTGCCAGCAGCGTGAGGGGCGGGGAGTTAGACATTCAGTACTTC.